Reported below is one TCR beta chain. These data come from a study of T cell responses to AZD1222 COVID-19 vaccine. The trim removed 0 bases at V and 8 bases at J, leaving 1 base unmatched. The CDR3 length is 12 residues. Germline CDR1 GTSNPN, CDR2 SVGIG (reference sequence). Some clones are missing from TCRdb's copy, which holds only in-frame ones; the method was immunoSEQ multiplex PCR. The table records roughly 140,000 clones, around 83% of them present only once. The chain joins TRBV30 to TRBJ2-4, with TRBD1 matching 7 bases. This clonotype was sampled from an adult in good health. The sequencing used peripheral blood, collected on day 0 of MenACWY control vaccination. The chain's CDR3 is CAWSVDRYIQYF. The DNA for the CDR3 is TGTGCCTGGAGTGTGGACAGGTACATTCAGTACTTC.